The entry below describes one T cell receptor (beta chain). Residents of 24 US areas, aged roughly 18 to 89 years, made up the participants. The data stem from a study of blood T cell repertoires in COVID-19. The V gene lost 3 bases and the J gene lost 1 base, with 9 bases spanning the gap. The CDR3 runs to 14 residues. CDR1 and CDR2 from the germline V gene are MNHEY and SMNVEV (reference sequence). The repertoire was sequenced with immunoSEQ multiplex PCR; TCRdb's copy has only in-frame clones and lacks some. The table records 300,000 to 400,000 clones, roughly nine tenths of them present only once.

The chain combines TRBV27 with TRBJ1-1; D is unclear. The TCR sequence derives from a woman under 40 who had been exposed to COVID-19. Material for sequencing was PBMCs or T cells enriched from blood (not recorded which). This CDR3 reads CASSFARGNTEAFF. The CDR3 nucleotides read TGTGCCAGCAGTTTTGCCAGAGGGAACACTGAAGCTTTCTTT.